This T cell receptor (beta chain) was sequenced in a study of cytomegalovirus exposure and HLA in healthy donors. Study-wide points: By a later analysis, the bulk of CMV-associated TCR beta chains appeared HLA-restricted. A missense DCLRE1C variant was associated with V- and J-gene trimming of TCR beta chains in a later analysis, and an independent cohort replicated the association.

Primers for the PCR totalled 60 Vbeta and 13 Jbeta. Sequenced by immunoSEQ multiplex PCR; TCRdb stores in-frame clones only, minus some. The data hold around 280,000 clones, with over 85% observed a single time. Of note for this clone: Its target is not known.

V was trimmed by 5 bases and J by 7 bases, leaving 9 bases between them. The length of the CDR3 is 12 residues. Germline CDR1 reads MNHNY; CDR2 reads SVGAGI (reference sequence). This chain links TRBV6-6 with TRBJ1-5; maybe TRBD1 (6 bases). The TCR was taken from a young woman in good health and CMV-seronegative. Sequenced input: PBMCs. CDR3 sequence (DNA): TGTGCCAGCAGTACAACAGGGCAGCCCCAGCATTTT. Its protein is CASSTTGQPQHF.